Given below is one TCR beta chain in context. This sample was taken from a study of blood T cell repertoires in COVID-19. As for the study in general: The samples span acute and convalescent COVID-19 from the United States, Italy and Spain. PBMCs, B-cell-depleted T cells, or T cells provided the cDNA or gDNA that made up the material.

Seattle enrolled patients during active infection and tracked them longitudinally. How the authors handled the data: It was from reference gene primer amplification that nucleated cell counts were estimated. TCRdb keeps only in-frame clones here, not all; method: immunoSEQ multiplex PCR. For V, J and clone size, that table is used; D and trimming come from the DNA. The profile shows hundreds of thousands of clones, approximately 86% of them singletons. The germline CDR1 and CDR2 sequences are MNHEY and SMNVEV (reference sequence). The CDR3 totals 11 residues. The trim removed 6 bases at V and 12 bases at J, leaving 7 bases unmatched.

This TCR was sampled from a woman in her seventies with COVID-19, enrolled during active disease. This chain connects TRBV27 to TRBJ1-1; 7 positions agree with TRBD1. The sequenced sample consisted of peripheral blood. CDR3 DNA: TGTGCCAGCAGGAGCAGACAGGGAACTTTCTTT. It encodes CASRSRQGTFF.